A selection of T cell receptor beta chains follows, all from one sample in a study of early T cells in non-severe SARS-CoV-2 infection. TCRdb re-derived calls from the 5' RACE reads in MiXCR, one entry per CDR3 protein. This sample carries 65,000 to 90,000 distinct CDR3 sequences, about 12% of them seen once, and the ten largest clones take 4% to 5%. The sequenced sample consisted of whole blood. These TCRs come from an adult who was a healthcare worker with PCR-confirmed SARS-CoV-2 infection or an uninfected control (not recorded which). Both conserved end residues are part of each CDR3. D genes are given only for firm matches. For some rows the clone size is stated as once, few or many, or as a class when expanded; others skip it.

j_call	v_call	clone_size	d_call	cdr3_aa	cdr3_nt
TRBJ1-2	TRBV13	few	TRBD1	CASSPGQGLGYGYTF	TGTGCCAGCAGCCCCGGACAGGGGTTGGGCTATGGCTACACCTTC
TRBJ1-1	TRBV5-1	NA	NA	CASSSHTEAFF	TGCGCCAGCAGCAGCCACACTGAAGCTTTCTTT
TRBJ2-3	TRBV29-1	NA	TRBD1	CSVEGGTGSTDTQYF	TGCAGCGTTGAAGGCGGGACAGGGAGCACAGATACGCAGTATTTT
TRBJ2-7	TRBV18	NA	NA	CASSSDTGSYEQYF	TGTGCCAGCTCATCGGACACGGGGTCCTACGAGCAGTACTTC
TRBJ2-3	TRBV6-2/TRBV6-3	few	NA	CASSPPGPRTDTQYF	TGTGCCAGCAGTCCCCCGGGACCCCGCACAGATACGCAGTATTTT
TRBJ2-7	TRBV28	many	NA	CASRRTGTQEQYF	TGTGCCAGCAGACGTACCGGGACACAGGAGCAGTACTTC
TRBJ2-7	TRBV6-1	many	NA	CATPQGMKGAYEQYF	TGTGCCACCCCGCAAGGTATGAAGGGAGCCTACGAGCAGTACTTC
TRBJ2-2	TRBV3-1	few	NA	CASSRVVTGELFF	TGTGCCAGCAGCCGGGTAGTCACCGGGGAGCTGTTTTTT
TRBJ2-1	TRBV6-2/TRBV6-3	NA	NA	CASSLGVGEQFF	TGTGCCAGCAGTTTGGGAGTCGGTGAGCAGTTCTTC
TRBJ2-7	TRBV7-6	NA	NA	CASSLEREYEQYF	TGTGCCAGCAGCTTAGAAAGGGAGTACGAGCAGTACTTC
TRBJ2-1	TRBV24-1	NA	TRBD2	CATSDPGLAHSSYNEQFF	TGTGCCACCAGTGACCCCGGACTAGCGCATAGCTCCTACAATGAGCAGTTCTTC
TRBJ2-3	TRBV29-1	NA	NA	CSVAGVVGTDTQYF	TGCAGCGTTGCCGGGGTGGTCGGCACAGATACGCAGTATTTT
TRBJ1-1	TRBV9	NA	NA	CASSADSVWTEAFF	TGTGCCAGCAGCGCCGACAGTGTGTGGACTGAAGCTTTCTTT
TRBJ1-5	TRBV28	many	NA	CASRTGNNQPQHF	TGTGCCAGCAGGACAGGTAATAATCAGCCCCAGCATTTT
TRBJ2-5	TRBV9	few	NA	CASSGGYSAYQETQYF	TGTGCCAGCAGCGGTGGGTATAGCGCTTACCAAGAGACCCAGTACTTC
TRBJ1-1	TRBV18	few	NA	CASSPLIQGGDTEAFF	TGTGCCAGCTCACCACTTATCCAGGGAGGTGACACTGAAGCTTTCTTT
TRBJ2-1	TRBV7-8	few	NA	CASSSFVAELSYNEQFF	TGTGCCAGCAGCTCATTTGTGGCGGAACTCTCCTACAATGAGCAGTTCTTC
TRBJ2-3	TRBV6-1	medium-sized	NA	CASISGVEGADTQYF	TGTGCCAGCATTTCGGGGGTGGAGGGGGCAGATACGCAGTATTTT
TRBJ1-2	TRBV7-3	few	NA	CASSPGTEANYGYTF	TGTGCCAGCAGCCCTGGGACCGAAGCTAACTATGGCTACACCTTC
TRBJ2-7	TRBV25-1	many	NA	CASSGDSYEQYF	TGTGCCAGCAGTGGAGACAGCTACGAGCAGTACTTC
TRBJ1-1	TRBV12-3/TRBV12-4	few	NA	CASSDRPNTEAFF	TGTGCCAGCAGTGACCGACCGAACACTGAAGCTTTCTTT
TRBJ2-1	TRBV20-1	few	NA	CSARDRLALVDEQFF	TGCAGTGCTAGAGACCGACTTGCTCTAGTAGATGAGCAGTTCTTC
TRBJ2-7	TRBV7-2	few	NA	CASSLEGTSTREQYF	TGTGCCAGCAGCTTAGAAGGTACTTCGACTCGGGAGCAGTACTTC
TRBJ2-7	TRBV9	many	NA	CASSVGGVDYEQYF	TGTGCCAGCAGCGTAGGAGGGGTGGACTACGAGCAGTACTTC
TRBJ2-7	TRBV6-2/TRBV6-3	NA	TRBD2	CASSYPTSGAPNPYEQYF	TGTGCCAGCAGTTATCCAACTAGCGGGGCCCCAAACCCCTACGAGCAGTACTTC
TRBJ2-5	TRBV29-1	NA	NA	CSSAQAVQETQYF	TGCAGCTCAGCTCAAGCGGTCCAAGAGACCCAGTACTTC
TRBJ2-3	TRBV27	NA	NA	CASRDGTGGWTDTQYF	TGTGCCAGCCGAGATGGGACCGGAGGGTGGACAGATACGCAGTATTTT
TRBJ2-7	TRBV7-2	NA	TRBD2	CASQRGLAGPYEQYF	TGTGCCAGCCAACGGGGACTAGCGGGACCCTACGAGCAGTACTTC
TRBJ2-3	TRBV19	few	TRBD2	CASSTGLAGPRDTQYF	TGTGCCAGTAGTACTGGACTAGCAGGCCCCCGAGATACGCAGTATTTT
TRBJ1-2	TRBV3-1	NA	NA	CASSLVAEPNGYTF	TGTGCCAGCAGCCTTGTGGCTGAGCCCAATGGCTACACCTTC
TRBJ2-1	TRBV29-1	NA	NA	CSVDNNEQFF	TGCAGCGTAGACAACAATGAGCAGTTCTTC
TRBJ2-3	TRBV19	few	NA	CASSIWSGAGDTQYF	TGTGCCAGTAGTATTTGGTCAGGGGCGGGCGATACGCAGTATTTT
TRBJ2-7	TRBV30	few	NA	CAWSSLNYEQYF	TGTGCCTGGAGTTCTCTGAACTACGAGCAGTACTTC
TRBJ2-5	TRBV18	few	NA	CASSLRHKQETQYF	TGTGCCAGCTCCCTAAGACATAAACAAGAGACCCAGTACTTC